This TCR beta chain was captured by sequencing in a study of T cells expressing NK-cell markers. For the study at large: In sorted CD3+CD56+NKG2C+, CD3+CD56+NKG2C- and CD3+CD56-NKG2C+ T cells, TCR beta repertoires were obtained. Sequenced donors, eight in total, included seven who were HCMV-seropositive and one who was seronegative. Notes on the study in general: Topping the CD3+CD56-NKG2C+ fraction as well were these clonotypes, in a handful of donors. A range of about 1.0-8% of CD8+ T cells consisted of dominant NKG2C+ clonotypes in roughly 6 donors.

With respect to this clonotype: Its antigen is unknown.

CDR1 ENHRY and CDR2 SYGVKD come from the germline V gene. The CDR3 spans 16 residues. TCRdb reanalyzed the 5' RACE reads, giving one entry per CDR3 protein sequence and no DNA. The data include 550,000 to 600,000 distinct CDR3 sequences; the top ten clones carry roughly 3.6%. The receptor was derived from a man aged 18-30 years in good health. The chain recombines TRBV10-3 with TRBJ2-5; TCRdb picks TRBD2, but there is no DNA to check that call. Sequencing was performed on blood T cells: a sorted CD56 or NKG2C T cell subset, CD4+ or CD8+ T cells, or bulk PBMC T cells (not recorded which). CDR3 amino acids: CAISDTSGRLQETQYF.